This TCR beta chain was captured in a study of cytomegalovirus exposure and HLA in healthy donors. Study-level results: A missense variant in DCLRE1C was later tied to TCR beta V- and J-gene trimming. The study carried out a later analysis of TCR beta sequences. It associated around 17,000 of them with specific HLA alleles at a false discovery rate of 0.05.

There are 16 residues in the CDR3. Unmatched junction bases numbered 5, after V lost 1 base and J lost 2 bases. Looked up from germline, CDR1 is MGHRA and CDR2 is YSYEKL. It was with 60 Vbeta and 13 Jbeta primers that the PCR ran. TCRdb's copy holds only in-frame clones and misses some; the assay was immunoSEQ multiplex PCR. The sample includes roughly 180,000 clones, 60% to 85% of them seen just once. As regards this clone: The antigen is not known.

The receptor was isolated from a girl under 18 in good health and CMV-seropositive. The source material was PBMCs. The genes are TRBV4-1 and TRBJ2-1; 7 bases line up with TRBD2. This chain's CDR3 is CASSQVPGTTYNEQFF. DNA of the CDR3: TGCGCCAGCAGCCAAGTACCCGGGACTACCTACAATGAGCAGTTCTTC.